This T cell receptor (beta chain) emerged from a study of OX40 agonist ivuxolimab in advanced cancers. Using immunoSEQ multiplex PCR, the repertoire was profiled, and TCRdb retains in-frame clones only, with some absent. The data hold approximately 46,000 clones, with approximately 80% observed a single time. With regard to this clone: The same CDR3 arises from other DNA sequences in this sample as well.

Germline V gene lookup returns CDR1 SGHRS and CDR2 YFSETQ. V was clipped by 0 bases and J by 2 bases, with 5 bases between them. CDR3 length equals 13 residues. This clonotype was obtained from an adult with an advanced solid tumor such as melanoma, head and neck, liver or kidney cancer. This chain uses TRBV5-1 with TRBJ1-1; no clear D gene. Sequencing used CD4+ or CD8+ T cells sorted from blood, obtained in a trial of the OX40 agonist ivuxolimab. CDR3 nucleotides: TGCGCCAGCAGCTTGGGACGCAACACTGAAGCTTTCTTT. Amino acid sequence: CASSLGRNTEAFF.